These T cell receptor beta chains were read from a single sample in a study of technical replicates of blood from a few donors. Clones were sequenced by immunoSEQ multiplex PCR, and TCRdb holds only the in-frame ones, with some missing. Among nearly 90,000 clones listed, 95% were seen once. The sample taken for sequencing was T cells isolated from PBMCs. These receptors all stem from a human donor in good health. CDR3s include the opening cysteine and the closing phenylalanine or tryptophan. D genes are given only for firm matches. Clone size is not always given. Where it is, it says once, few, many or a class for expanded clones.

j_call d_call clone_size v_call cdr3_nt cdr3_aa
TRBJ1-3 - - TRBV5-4 TGTGCCAGCACCTGGGGGGTCGGAAACACCATATATTTT CASTWGVGNTIYF
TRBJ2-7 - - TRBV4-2 TGTGCCAGCAGCCAAGGGCGGGACAGTTACGAGCAGTACTTC CASSQGRDSYEQYF
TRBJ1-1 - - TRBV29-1 TGCAGCGTTGCGGAGATTGGCACTGAAGCTTTCTTT CSVAEIGTEAFF
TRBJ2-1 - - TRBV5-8 TGTGCCAGCAGTTCCTGGGGAGCCTACAGCGTCTCCTACAATGAGCAGTTCTTC CASSSWGAYSVSYNEQFF
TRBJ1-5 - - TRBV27 TGTGCCAGCCTGACACCAGCTTATAGCAATCAGCCCCAGCATTTT CASLTPAYSNQPQHF
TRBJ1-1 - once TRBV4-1 TGCGCCAGCAGCCAAGCGACAGCCAAAGCTTTCTTT CASSQATAKAFF
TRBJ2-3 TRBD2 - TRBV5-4 TGTGCCAGCAGCGCTCCTAGCGGAGGCACAGATACGCAGTATTTT CASSAPSGGTDTQYF
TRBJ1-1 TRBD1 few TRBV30 TGTGCCTGGAGCTGGACAGGGGATACTGAAGCTTTCTTT CAWSWTGDTEAFF
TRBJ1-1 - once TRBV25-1 TGTGCCAGCAGGGGGATAGGGGGTGCTTTCTTT CASRGIGGAFF
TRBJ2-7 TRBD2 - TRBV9 TGTGCCAGCAGCGTACAGGGAGGGGAGCAGTACTTC CASSVQGGEQYF
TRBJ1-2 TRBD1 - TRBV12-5 TGTGCTAGTGGCCCCGGGACAGACTATGGCTACACCTTC CASGPGTDYGYTF